This T cell receptor beta chain was sequenced during a study of blood T cell repertoires in COVID-19. Study in general: Some COVID-19 samples were acute and others convalescent; all came from the United States, Italy and Spain. The analysed material was cDNA or gDNA that came from T cells, B-cell-depleted T cells, or PBMCs.

The count of this clone is one. Original processing methods: Nucleated cell counts were estimated from reference gene primer amplification. Assay: immunoSEQ multiplex PCR; the TCRdb copy retains only in-frame clones and omits some. V, J and clone size are those of that table, while D and trimming were read from the DNA. The table has approximately 88,000 clones, 80% seen once; the top ten hold 15% to 20%. Germline V CDR1 and CDR2: MNHEY, SVGAGI. With 3 bases removed from V and 8 bases from J, the gap between germline ends came to 16 bases. This CDR3 has 15 amino acids. The sequencing input was peripheral blood. The V gene is TRBV6-5, the J gene TRBJ1-4, with a tentative D call TRBD1 (6 bases). The sequence derives from an elderly woman with acute or convalescent COVID-19. The CDR3 region has the DNA TGTGCCAGCAGTTATTCGACAGGCTTGGGAGAAAAACTGTTTTTT. Protein: CASSYSTGLGEKLFF.